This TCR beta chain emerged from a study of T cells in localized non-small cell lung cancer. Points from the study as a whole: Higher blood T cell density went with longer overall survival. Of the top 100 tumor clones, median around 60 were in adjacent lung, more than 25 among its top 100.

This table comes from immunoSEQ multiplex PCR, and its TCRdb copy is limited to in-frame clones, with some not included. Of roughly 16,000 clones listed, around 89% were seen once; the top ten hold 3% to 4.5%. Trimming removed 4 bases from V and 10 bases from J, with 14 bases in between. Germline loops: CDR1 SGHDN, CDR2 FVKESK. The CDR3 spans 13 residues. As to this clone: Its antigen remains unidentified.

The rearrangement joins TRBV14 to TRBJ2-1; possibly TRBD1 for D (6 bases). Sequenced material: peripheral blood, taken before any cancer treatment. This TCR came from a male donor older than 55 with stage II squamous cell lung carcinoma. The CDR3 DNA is TGTGCCAGCAGCCCTTATATGGGGACAGAGCAGTTCTTC. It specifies CASSPYMGTEQFF. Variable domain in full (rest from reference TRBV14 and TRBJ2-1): EAGVTQFPSHSVIEKGQTVTLRCDPISGHDNLYWYRRVMGKEIKFLLHFVKESKQDESGMPNNRFLAERTGGTYSTLKVQPAELEDSGVYFCASSPYMGTEQFFGPGTRLTVL.